The entry below gives a single TCR beta chain sequence along with its context. Its target antigen remains unknown. Base qualities are not recorded, but no much larger clone differs from it by a single base. The data were taken from a study of T-cell memory formation after mild COVID-19 (dated by TCRdb to about 2021). Regarding the research as a whole: TCR sequence clusters from the two donors were largely donor specific. T-cell clones expanding and contracting after mild COVID-19 in two donors were tracked by longitudinal TCRalpha and TCRbeta repertoire sequencing. Two young, previously healthy adult volunteers, one female and one male, were included in the cohort.

TCRdb records Illumina NovaSeq 6000 as the sequencer. cDNA libraries for TCRalpha and TCRbeta were prepared by 5'RACE using constant-segment primers, with sample barcodes and unique molecular identifiers added. RNA was extracted from every sample with Trizol reagent. Libraries were amplified in two PCR steps, with a second sample barcode and Illumina TruSeq adapters added in the second step. Sequencing of the libraries was done on an Illumina NovaSeq, producing 2 x 150 bp paired-end reads. The authors' analysis ran thus. Demultiplexing of reads and collapsing into UMI-guided consensus sequences were performed with migec v1.2.7. Using mixcr v2.1.11, UMI consensuses were aligned to TRA and TRB V and J templates and then assembled into clonotypes. Expanded or contracted clonotypes were those called significant by both edgeR and NoisET, with noise models trained on biological replicates. For edgeR calls, a false discovery rate-adjusted p below 0.01 and a log2 fold-change threshold of 1 were applied. As an exploratory analysis of dynamics, max-normalized trajectories of the 1000 most abundant clonotypes were examined by PCA with hierarchical clustering. Separately sequenced CD4+ and CD8+ repertoires were used to assign the CD4 or CD8 phenotype of responding clones. TCRdb reprocessed the public reads (quality trimming at Q25 with fastp, clone calling with MiXCR) and kept in-frame beta chains. Rows with one shared CDR3 protein collapse into an entry with the most common genes and DNA. TCRdb, not the authors, supplied the V and J calls. The sample table lists approximately 150,000 distinct CDR3 sequences, 6% of them with a count of one. The biggest ten clones account for approximately 2% of the sample.

The germline V gene (reference sequence) specifies GTSNPN as CDR1 and SVGIG as CDR2. The CDR3 contains 13 residues, cysteine and phenylalanine counted. Only the CDR3 portion is preserved as DNA: 39 bases, with reading frame beginning at the first base. The V end loses 2 bases and the J end loses 1 base, and a stretch of 8 bases separates them. What the work shows at the level of the full study, not this receptor alone: Contracting CD4+ clones turned up mainly in the CM and EM memory subsets, whereas EMRA was where CD8+ clones were enriched. From day 15 to 85, contracting clones showed balanced CD4/CD8 phenotypes, whereas a second wave of clones that expanded from day 15 to 37 leaned towards CD4+. Some responding clones were detected in pre-infection memory, which suggested that pre-existing cross-reactive memory T cells had joined the SARS-CoV-2 response. The second-wave clones that peaked on day 37 were not confirmed to be SARS-CoV-2 specific. The study covered only a couple of mild cases, and larger cohorts including severe cases with pre-infection samples were considered necessary.

PBMCs were isolated by Ficoll-Paque density gradient centrifugation. This clonotype originated in an adult woman who had mild COVID-19 (a few samples of this study predate the infection). The sample titles of this study are shuffled in the database, so cell type and time point are left out; the donor was told from shared clones. The sequencing sample was made of PBMCs or a T cell subset sorted from them (not recorded which). The V gene is TRBV30 and the J gene is TRBJ1-1, with TRBD1 as a weak D call on 5 bases. The CDR3 corresponds to CAWSQGSNTEAFF. At the DNA level, the sequence is TGTGCCTGGAGTCAGGGTTCGAACACTGAAGCTTTCTTT.